Listed here is a single TCR beta chain. Antigen unknown. TCRdb keeps only in-frame clones here, not all; method: immunoSEQ multiplex PCR. The data contain fewer than 1.6 million clones, about 98.5% of them singletons. CDR1 and CDR2 (germline): SGHVS, FNYEAQ. This CDR3 is built from 13 residues. V was cut by 2 bases and J by 4 bases, with 8 bases left in between. This entry is derived from a study of shared clonotypes between healthy human individuals. At the level of the study: The study drew on a couple of women and a few men aged 18 to 49 as donors. Each donor contributed plates that comprised three CD4 naive, three CD4 memory, two CD8 naive and one CD8 memory. Study-level points and caveats: About 5% of naive CD4 clonotypes were common to several donors. Non-shared clonotypes displayed generation probabilities falling below those of clonotypes present in all four donors.

Sequencing was carried out using naive CD4+ T cells sorted from blood. Sample subset: CD45RA+ positively selected. The sequence came from a man in his thirties or forties in good health. The genes are TRBV7-6 and TRBJ1-2; tentatively, D is TRBD1 (6 bases). This CDR3 reads CASSLQGSYGYTF. CDR3 coding DNA: TGTGCCAGCAGCTTACAGGGGAGCTATGGCTACACCTTC.